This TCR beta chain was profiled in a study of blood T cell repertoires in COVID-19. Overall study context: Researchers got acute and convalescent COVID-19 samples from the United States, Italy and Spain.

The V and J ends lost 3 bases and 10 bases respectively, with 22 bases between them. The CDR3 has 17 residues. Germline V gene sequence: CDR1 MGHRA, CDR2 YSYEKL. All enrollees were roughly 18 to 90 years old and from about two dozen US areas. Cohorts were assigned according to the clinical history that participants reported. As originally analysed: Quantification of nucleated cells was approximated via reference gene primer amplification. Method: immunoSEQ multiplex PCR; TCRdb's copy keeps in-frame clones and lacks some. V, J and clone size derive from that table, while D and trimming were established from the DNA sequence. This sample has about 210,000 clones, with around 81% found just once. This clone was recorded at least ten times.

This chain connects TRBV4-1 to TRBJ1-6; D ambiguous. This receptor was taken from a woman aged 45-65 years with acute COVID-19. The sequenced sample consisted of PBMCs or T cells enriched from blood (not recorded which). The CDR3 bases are TGCGCCAGCAGCCAGAGGCTTCGGGTCTCCGAGGGCTCACCCCTCCACTTT. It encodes CASSQRLRVSEGSPLHF.